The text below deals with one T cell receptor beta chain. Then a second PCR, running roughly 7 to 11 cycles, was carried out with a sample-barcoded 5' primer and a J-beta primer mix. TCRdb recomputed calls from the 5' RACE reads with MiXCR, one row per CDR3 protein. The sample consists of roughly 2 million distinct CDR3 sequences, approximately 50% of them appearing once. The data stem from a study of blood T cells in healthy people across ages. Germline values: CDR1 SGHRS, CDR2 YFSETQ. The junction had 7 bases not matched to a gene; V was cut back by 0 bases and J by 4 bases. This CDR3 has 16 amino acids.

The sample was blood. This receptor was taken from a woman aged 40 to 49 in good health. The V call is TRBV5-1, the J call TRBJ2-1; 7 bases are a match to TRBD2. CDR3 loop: CASSLGGRGTYNEQFF. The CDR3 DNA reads TGCGCCAGCAGCTTGGGAGGGCGGGGGACTTACAATGAGCAGTTCTTC.